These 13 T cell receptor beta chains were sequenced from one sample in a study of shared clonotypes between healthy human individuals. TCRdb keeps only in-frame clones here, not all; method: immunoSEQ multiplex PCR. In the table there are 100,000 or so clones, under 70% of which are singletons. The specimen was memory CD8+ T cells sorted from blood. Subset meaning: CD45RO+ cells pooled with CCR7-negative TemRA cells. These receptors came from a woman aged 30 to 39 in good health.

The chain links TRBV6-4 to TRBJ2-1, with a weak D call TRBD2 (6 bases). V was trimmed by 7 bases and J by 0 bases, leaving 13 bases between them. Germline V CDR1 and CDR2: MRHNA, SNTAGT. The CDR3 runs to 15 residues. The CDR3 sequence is CASTQDGSSYNEQFF. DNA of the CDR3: TGTGCCAGCACTCAGGACGGGAGCTCCTACAATGAGCAGTTCTTC.

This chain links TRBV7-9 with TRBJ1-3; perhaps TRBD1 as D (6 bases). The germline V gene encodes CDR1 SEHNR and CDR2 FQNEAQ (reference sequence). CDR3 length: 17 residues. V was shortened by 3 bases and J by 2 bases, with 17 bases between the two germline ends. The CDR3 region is CASSFLGDTRPGNTIYF. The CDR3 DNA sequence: TGTGCCAGCAGCTTCCTAGGGGACACCCGCCCTGGAAACACCATATATTTT.

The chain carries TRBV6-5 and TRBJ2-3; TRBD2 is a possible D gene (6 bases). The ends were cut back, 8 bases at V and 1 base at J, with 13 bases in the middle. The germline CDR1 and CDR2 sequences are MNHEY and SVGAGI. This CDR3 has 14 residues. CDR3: CASGPERGTDTQYF. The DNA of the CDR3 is TGTGCCAGCGGCCCCGAGCGGGGCACAGATACGCAGTATTTT.

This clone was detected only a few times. The CDR3 bases are TGCGCCAGCAGCCTGAACAGGGTCTGGACCCACGAGCAGTACTTC. Its protein product is CASSLNRVWTHEQYF. The rearrangement uses TRBV5-1 and TRBJ2-7; TRBD1 might be the D (6 bases). CDR1 and CDR2 from the germline V gene are SGHRS and YFSETQ. The CDR3 runs to 15 residues. The V gene lost 4 bases and the J gene lost 5 bases, with 19 bases spanning the gap. The full variable domain, with the rest looked up from reference TRBV5-1 and TRBJ2-7, is KAGVTQTPRYLIKTRGQQVTLSCSPISGHRSVSWYQQTPGQGLQFLFEYFSETQRNKGNFPGRFSGRQFSNSRSEMNVSTLELGDSALYLCASSLNRVWTHEQYFGPGTRLTVT.

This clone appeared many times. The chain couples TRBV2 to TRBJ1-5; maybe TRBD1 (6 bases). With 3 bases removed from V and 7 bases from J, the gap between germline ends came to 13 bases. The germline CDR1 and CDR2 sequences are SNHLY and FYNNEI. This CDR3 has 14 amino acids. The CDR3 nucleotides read TGTGCCAGCAGTGAGTGGACAGCCACCCAGCCCCAGCATTTT. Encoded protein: CASSEWTATQPQHF. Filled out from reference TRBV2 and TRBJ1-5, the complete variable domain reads EPEVTQTPSHQVTQMGQEVILRCVPISNHLYFYWYRQILGQKVEFLVSFYNNEISEKSEIFDDQFSVERPDGSNFTLKIRSTKLEDSAMYFCASSEWTATQPQHFGDGTRLSIL.

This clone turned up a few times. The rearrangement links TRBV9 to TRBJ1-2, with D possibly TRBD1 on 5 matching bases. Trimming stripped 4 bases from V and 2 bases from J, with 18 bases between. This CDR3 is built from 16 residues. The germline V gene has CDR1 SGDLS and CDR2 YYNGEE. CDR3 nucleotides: TGTGCCAGCAGCCCCATGGGAGGGGCCATAAACTATGGCTACACCTTC. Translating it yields CASSPMGGAINYGYTF.

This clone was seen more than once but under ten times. The chain's CDR3 is CASSFESPDGYTF. As DNA, the CDR3 is TGCGCCAGCAGCTTTGAGAGTCCCGATGGCTACACCTTC. The chain carries TRBV5-1 and TRBJ1-2; unclear D gene. The V end lost 2 bases, the J end lost 6 bases, and 11 bases lay between the germline ends. This CDR3 comprises 13 residues. Germline V gives CDR1 SGHRS, CDR2 YFSETQ.

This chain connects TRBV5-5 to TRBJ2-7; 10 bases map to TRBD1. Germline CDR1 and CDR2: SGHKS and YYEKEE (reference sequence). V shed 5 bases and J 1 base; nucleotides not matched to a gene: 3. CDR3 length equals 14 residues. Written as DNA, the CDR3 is TGTGCCAGCAGGACAGGGGGCGCATCCTACGAGCAGTACTTC. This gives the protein CASRTGGASYEQYF.

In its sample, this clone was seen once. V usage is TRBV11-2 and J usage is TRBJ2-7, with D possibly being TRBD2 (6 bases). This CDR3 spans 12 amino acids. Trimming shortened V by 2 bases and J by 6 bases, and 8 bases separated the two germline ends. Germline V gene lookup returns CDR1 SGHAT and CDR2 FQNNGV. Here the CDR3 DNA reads TGTGCCAGCAGCTTAATCGGGGGCGAGCAGTACTTC. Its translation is CASSLIGGEQYF.

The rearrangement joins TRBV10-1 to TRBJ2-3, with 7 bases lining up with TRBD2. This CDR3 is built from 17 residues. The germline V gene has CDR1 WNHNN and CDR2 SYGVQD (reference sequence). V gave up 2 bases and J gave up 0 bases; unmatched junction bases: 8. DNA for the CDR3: TGCGCCAGCAGTGAGAATAGTCTAGCGGATAGCACAGATACGCAGTATTTT. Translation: CASSENSLADSTDTQYF.

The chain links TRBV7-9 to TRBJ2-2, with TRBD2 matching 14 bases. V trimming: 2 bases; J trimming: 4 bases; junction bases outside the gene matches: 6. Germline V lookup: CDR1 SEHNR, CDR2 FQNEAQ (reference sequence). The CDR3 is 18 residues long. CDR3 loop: CASSLLRTSGRFTGELFF. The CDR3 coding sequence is TGTGCCAGCAGCTTATTGCGGACTAGCGGGAGGTTCACCGGGGAGCTGTTTTTT.

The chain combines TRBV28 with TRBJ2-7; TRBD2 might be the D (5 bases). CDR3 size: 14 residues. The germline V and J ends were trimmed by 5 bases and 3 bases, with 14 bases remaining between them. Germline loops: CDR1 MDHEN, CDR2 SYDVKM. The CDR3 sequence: CASSPGVHYYEQYF. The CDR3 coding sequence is TGTGCCAGCAGTCCCGGGGTCCACTACTACGAGCAGTACTTC.

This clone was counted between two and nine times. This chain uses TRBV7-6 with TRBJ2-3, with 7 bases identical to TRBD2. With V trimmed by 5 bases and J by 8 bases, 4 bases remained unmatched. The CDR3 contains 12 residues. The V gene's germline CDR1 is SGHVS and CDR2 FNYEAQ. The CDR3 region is CASSPQRGTQYF. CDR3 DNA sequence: TGTGCCAGCAGCCCTCAGCGGGGTACGCAGTATTTT.